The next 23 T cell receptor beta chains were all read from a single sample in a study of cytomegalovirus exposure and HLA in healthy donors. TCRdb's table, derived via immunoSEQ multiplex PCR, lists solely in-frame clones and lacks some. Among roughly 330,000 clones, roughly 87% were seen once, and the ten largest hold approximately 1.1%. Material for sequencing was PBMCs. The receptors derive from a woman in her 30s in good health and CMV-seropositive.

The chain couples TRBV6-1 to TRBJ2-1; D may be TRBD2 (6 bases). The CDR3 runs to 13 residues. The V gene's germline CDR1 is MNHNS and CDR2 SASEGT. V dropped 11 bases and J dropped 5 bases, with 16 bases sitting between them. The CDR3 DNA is TGTGCCGGAACCTCGGGGGAGGACAATGAGCAGTTCTTC. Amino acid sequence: CAGTSGEDNEQFF.

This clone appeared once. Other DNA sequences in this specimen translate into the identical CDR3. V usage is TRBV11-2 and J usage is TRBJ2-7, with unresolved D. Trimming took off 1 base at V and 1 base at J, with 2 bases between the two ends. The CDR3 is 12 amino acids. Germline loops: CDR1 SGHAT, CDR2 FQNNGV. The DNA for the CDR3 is TGTGCCAGCAGCTTAGGATCCTACGAGCAGTACTTC. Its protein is CASSLGSYEQYF.

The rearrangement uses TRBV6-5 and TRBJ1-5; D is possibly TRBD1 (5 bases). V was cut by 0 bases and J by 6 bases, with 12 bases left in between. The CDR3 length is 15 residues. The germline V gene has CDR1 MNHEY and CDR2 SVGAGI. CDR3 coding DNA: TGTGCCAGCAGTTACTCCTTCGGGGGAGGTCAGCCCCAGCATTTT. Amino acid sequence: CASSYSFGGGQPQHF.

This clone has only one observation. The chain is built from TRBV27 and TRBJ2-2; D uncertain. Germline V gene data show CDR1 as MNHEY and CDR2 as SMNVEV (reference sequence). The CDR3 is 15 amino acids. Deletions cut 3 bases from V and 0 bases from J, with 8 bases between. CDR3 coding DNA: TGTGCCAGCAGTTTGATACCTTCGAACACCGGGGAGCTGTTTTTT. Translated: CASSLIPSNTGELFF.

The CDR3 bases are TGTGCCAGTAGTATAGTCCCCCTCCTAGCGGGGAACACCGGGGAGCTGTTTTTT. It yields the protein CASSIVPLLAGNTGELFF. The chain carries TRBV19 and TRBJ2-2; 8 bases fit TRBD2. The CDR3 is 18 residues long. V trimming: 1 base; J trimming: 1 base; junction bases outside the gene matches: 8. The germline gives CDR1 LNHDA, CDR2 SQIVND (reference sequence).

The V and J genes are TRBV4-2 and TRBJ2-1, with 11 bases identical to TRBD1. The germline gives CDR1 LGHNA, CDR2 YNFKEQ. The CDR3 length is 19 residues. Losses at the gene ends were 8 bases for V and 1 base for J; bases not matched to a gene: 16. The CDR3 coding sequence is TGTGCCAGCCCAACTCTTGGGGACAGGGGGGCGACGTCCTACAATGAGCAGTTCTTC. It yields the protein CASPTLGDRGATSYNEQFF.

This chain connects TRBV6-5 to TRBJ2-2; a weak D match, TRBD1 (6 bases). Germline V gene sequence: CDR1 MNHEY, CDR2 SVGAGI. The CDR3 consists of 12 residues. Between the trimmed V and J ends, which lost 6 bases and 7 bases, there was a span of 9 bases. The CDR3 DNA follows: TGTGCCAGCAGCCTAGGGGGCGGGGAGCTGTTTTTT. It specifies CASSLGGGELFF.

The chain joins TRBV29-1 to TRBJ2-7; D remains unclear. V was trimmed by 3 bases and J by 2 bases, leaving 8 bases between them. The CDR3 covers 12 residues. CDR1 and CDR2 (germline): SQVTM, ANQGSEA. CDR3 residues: CSVEADPYEQYF. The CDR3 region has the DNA TGCAGCGTTGAGGCGGACCCCTACGAGCAGTACTTC.

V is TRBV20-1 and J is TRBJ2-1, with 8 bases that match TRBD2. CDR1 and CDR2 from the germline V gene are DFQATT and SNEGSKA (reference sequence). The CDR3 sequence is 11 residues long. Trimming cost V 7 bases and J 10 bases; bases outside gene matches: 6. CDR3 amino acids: CSVDAGGEQFF. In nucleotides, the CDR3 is TGCAGTGTGGACGCGGGAGGAGAGCAGTTCTTC.

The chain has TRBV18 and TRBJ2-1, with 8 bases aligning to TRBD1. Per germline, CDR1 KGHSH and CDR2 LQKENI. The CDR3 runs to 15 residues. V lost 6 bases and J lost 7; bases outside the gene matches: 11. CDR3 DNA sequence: TGTGCCAGCTCTTCCGGGACAGGCTCTGTGAATGAGCAGTTCTTC. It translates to CASSSGTGSVNEQFF. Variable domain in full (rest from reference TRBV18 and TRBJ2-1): NAGVMQNPRHLVRRRGQEARLRCSPMKGHSHVYWYRQLPEEGLKFMVYLQKENIIDESGMPKERFSAEFPKEGPSILRIQQVVRGDSAAYFCASSSGTGSVNEQFFGPGTRLTVL.

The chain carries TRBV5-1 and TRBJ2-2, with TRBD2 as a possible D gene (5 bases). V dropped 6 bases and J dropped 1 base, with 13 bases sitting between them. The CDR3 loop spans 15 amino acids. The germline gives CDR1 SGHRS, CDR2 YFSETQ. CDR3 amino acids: CASNQGLRNTGELFF. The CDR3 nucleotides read TGCGCCAGCAACCAAGGACTTCGGAACACCGGGGAGCTGTTTTTT.

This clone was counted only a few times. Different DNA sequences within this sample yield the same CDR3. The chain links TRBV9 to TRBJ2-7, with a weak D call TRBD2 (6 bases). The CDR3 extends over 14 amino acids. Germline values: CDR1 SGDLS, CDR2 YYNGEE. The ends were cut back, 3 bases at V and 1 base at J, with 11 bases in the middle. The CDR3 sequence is CASSGRDSSYEQYF. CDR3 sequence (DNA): TGTGCCAGCAGCGGCCGGGACTCTTCCTACGAGCAGTACTTC.

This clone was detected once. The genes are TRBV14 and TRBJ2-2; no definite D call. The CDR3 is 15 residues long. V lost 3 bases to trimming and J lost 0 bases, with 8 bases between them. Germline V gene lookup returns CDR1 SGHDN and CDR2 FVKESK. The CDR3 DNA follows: TGTGCCAGCAGCCAGTTAACTTCGAACACCGGGGAGCTGTTTTTT. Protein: CASSQLTSNTGELFF. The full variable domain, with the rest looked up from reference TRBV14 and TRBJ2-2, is EAGVTQFPSHSVIEKGQTVTLRCDPISGHDNLYWYRRVMGKEIKFLLHFVKESKQDESGMPNNRFLAERTGGTYSTLKVQPAELEDSGVYFCASSQLTSNTGELFFGEGSRLTVL.

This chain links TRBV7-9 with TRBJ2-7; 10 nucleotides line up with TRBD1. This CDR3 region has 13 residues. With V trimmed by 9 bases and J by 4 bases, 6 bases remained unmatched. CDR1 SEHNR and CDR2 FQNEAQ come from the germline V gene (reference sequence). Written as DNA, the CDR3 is TGTGCCAGTACGGGACAGGGGCATTACGAGCAGTACTTC. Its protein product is CASTGQGHYEQYF.

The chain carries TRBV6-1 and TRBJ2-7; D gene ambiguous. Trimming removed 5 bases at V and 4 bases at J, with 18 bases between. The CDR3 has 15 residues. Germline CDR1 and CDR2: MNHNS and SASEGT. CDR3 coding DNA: TGTGCCAGCAGTCCCGAAGTCCTATTGACGTACGAGCAGTACTTC. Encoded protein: CASSPEVLLTYEQYF.

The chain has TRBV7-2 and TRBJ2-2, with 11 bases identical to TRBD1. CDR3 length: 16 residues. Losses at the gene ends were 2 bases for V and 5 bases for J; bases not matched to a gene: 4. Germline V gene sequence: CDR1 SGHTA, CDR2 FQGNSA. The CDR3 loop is CASSLRTGGGTGELFF. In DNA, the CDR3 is TGTGCCAGCAGCTTACGGACAGGGGGCGGAACCGGGGAGCTGTTTTTT.

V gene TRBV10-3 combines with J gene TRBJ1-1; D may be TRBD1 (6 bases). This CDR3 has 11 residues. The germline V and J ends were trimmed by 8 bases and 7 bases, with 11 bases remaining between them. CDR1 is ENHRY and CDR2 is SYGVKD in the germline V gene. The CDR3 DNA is TGTGCCATCTTACAGGGAGATGAAGCTTTCTTT. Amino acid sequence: CAILQGDEAFF.

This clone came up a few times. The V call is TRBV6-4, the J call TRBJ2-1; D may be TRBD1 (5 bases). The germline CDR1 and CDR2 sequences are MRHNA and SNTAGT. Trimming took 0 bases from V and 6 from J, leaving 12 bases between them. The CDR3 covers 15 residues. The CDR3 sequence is CASSDSAGSANEQFF. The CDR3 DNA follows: TGTGCCAGCAGTGACTCAGCAGGGTCGGCCAATGAGCAGTTCTTC.

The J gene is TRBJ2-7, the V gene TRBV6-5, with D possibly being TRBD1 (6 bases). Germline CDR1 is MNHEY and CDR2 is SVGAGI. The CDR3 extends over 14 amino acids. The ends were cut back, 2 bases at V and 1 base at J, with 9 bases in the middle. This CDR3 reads CASSYGGRSYEQYF. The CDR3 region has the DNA TGTGCCAGCAGTTACGGGGGCAGGTCCTACGAGCAGTACTTC.

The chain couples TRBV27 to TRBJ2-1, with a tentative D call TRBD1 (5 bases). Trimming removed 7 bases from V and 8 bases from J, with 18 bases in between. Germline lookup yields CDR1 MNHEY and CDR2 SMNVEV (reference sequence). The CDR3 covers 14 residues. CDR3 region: CASTSQGIADEQFF. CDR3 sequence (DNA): TGTGCCAGCACATCCCAGGGTATCGCGGATGAGCAGTTCTTC.

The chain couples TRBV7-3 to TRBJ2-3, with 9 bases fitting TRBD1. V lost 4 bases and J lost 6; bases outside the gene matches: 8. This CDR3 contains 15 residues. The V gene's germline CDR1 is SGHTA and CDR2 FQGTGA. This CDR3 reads CASSWSGTGPDTQYF. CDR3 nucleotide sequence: TGTGCCAGCAGCTGGTCCGGGACAGGGCCTGATACGCAGTATTTT.

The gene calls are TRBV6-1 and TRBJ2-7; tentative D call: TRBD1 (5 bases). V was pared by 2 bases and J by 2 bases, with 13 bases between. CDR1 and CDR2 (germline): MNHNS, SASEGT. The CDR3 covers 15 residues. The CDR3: CASSERALGAYEQYF. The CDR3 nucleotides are TGTGCCAGCAGTGAACGGGCTCTAGGGGCCTACGAGCAGTACTTC.

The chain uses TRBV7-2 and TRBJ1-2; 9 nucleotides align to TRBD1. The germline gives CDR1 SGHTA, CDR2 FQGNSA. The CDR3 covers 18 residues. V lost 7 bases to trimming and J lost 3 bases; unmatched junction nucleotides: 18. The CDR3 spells CASTITGGRATRYYGYTF. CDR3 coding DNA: TGTGCCAGCACGATTACAGGGGGCCGCGCAACGCGTTACTATGGCTACACCTTC.